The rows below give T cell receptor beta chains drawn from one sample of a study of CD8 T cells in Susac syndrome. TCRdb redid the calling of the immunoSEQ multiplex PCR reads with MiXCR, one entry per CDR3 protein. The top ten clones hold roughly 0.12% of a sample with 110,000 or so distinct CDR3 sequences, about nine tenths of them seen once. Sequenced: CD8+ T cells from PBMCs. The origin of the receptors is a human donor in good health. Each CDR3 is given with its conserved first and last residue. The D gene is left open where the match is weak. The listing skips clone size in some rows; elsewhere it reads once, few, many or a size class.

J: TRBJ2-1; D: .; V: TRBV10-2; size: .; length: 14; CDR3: CASTPSRYSNEQFF; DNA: TGCGCCAGCACTCCAAGTAGGTACAGCAATGAGCAGTTCTTC
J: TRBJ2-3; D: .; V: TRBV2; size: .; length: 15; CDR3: CASRPGLASTDTQYF; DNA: TGTGCCAGCAGACCCGGCCTAGCGAGCACAGATACGCAGTATTTT
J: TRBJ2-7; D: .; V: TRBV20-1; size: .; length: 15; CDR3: CSARDPQQGTYEQYF; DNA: TGCAGTGCTAGAGATCCCCAGCAGGGTACCTACGAGCAGTACTTC
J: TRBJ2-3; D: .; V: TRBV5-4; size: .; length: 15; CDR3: CASTETGGGTDTQYF; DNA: TGTGCCAGCACCGAAACCGGGGGTGGCACAGATACGCAGTATTTT
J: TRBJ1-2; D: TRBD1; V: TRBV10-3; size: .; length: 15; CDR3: CAINGPGQENYGYTF; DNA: TGTGCCATCAACGGTCCGGGACAGGAAAACTATGGCTACACCTTC
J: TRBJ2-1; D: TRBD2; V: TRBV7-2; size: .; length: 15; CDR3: CASSYNSGRTDEQFF; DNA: TGTGCCAGCAGCTACAATAGCGGGAGGACCGATGAGCAGTTCTTC
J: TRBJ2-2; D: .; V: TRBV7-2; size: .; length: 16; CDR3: CASSIVDRSPPGELFF; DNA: TGTGCCAGCAGCATCGTTGACAGATCCCCCCCCGGGGAGCTGTTTTTT
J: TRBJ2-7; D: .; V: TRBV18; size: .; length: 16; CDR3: CASSPSAAGASYEQYF; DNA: TGTGCCAGCTCACCATCAGCCGCAGGGGCGTCCTACGAGCAGTACTTC
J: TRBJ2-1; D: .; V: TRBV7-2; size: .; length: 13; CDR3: CASSFQSGAKQFF; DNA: TGTGCCAGCAGCTTTCAATCGGGGGCCAAGCAGTTCTTC
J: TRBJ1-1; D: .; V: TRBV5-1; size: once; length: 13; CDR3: CASSLDFPTEAFF; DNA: TGCGCCAGCAGCTTGGACTTCCCCACTGAAGCTTTCTTT
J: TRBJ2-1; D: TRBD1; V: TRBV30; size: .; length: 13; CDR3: CAWIGQGPNEQFF; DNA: TGTGCCTGGATCGGACAGGGCCCCAATGAGCAGTTCTTC
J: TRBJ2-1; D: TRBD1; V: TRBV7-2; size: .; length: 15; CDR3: CASSQTGIPYNEQFF; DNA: TGTGCCAGCAGCCAGACAGGGATTCCCTACAATGAGCAGTTCTTC
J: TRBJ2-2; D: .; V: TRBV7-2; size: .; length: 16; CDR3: CASSSPPGTNTGELFF; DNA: TGTGCCAGCAGCTCCCCCCCGGGGACGAACACCGGGGAGCTGTTTTTT
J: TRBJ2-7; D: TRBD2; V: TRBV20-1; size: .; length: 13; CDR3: CSAPGLPSYEQYF; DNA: TGCAGTGCCCCGGGACTACCCTCCTACGAGCAGTACTTC
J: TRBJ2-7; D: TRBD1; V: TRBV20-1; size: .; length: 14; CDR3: CSASPTGVGYEQYF; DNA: TGCAGTGCGAGCCCGACAGGGGTGGGCTACGAGCAGTACTTC
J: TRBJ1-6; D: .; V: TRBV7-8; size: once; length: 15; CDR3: CASSLATGYNSPLHF; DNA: TGTGCCAGCAGCTTAGCGACGGGCTATAATTCACCCCTCCACTTT
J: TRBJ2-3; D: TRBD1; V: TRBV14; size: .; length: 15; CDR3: CASSNSTGWIGTQYF; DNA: TGTGCCAGCAGTAATTCGACAGGGTGGATCGGTACGCAGTATTTT
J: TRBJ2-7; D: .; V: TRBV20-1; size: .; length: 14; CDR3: CSAERDHSSYEQYF; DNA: TGCAGTGCCGAACGGGACCACAGCTCCTACGAGCAGTACTTC
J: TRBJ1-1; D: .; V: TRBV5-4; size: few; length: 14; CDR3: CASSFSGENTEAFF; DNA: TGTGCCAGCAGCTTCTCGGGAGAGAACACTGAAGCTTTCTTT
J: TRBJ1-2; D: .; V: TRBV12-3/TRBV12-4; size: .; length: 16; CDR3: CASSPGTNSRFYGYTF; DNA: TGTGCCAGCAGCCCCGGGACGAACTCCCGTTTCTATGGCTACACCTTC
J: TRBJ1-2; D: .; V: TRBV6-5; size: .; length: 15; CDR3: CASKKRTGSAGGYTF; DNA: TGTGCCAGCAAAAAACGGACGGGTAGCGCGGGTGGCTACACCTTC
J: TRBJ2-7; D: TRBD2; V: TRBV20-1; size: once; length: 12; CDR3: CSASGRIYEQYF; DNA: TGCAGTGCAAGCGGGAGGATCTACGAGCAGTACTTC
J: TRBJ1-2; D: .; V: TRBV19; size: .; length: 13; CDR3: CASSINMGPFYTF; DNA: TGTGCCAGTAGTATAAATATGGGCCCATTCTACACCTTC
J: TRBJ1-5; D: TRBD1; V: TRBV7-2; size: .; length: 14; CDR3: CASSPLTGGGPQHF; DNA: TGTGCCAGCAGCCCCCTTACAGGGGGGGGGCCCCAGCATTTT
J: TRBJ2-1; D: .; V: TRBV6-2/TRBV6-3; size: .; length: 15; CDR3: CASSYSGGTYNEQFF; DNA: TGTGCCAGCAGTTATTCGGGCGGAACCTACAATGAGCAGTTCTTC
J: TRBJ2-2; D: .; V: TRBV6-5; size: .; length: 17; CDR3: CASRLELRGRNTGELFF; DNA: TGTGCCAGCCGACTCGAACTGAGGGGTAGGAACACCGGGGAGCTGTTTTTT
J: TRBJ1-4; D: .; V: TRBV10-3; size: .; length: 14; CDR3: CAISESGLREKLFF; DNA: TGTGCCATCAGTGAGTCAGGGTTGCGGGAAAAACTGTTTTTT
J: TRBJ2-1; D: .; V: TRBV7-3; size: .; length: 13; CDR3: CASSLELLGEQFF; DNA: TGTGCCAGCAGCTTAGAATTGCTGGGGGAGCAGTTCTTC
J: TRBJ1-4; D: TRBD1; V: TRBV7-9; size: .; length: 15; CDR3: CASSFSTGVNEKLFF; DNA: TGTGCCAGCAGCTTCTCGACAGGGGTAAATGAAAAACTGTTTTTT
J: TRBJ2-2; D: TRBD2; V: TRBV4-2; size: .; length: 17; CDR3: CASSPSTSGTNTGELFF; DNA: TGTGCCAGCAGCCCGTCTACTAGCGGCACGAACACCGGGGAGCTGTTTTTT
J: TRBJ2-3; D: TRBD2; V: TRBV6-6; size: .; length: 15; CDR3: CASSYLRGDPDTQYF; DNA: TGTGCCAGCAGTTACCTGCGGGGGGACCCAGATACGCAGTATTTT
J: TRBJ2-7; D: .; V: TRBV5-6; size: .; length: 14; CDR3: CASSWDDQGAEQYF; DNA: TGTGCCAGCAGCTGGGATGATCAGGGTGCCGAGCAGTACTTC
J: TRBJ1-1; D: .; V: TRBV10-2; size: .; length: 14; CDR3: CASSESGGLSEAFF; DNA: TGCGCCAGCAGTGAGTCGGGGGGGCTTTCTGAAGCTTTCTTT
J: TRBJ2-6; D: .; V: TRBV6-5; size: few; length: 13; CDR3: CASSPGGANVLTF; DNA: TGTGCCAGCAGTCCCGGTGGGGCCAACGTCCTGACTTTC
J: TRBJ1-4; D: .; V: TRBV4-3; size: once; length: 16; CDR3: CASSQDLGITNEKLFF; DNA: TGCGCCAGCAGCCAAGACTTGGGCATAACTAATGAAAAACTGTTTTTT
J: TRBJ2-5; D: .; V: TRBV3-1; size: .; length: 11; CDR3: CASSGVETQYF; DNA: TGTGCCAGCAGCGGTGTTGAGACCCAGTACTTC
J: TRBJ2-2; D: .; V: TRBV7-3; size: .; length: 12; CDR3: CASSLGHGELFF; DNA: TGTGCCAGCAGCTTGGGTCACGGGGAGCTGTTTTTT
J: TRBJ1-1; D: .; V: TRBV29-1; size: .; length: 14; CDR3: CSVPRSGANTEAFF; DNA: TGCAGCGTTCCCAGGTCGGGTGCAAACACTGAAGCTTTCTTT
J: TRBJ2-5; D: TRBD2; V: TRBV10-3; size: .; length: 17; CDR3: CAISERLAGANGETQYF; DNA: TGTGCCATCAGTGAGAGACTAGCGGGAGCGAATGGAGAGACCCAGTACTTC
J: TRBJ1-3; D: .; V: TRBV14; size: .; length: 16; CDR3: CASSQEIPASGNTIYF; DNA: TGTGCCAGCAGCCAAGAAATCCCGGCCTCTGGAAACACCATATATTTT
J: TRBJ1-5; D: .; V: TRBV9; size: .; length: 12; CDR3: CASSVGDQPQHF; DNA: TGTGCCAGCAGCGTAGGCGATCAGCCCCAGCATTTT
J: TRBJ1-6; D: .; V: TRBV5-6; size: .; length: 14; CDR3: CASSLYGGNSPLHF; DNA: TGTGCCAGCAGCTTATACGGCGGAAATTCACCCCTCCACTTT
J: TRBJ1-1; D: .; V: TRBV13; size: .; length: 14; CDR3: CASSRRDMNTEAFF; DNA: TGTGCCAGCAGCCGCCGGGACATGAACACTGAAGCTTTCTTT
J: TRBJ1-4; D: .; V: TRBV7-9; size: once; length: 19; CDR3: CASSLVGSLMGQKNEKLFF; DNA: TGTGCCAGCAGCTTAGTGGGGTCACTCATGGGCCAAAAGAATGAAAAACTGTTTTTT
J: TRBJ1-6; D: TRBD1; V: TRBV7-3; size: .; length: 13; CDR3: CASSPDREAPLHF; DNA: TGTGCCAGCAGCCCCGACAGGGAGGCACCCCTCCACTTT
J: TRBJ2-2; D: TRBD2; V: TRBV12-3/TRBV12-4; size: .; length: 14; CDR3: CANSGEVNTGELFF; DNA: TGTGCCAACAGCGGGGAGGTGAACACCGGGGAGCTGTTTTTT
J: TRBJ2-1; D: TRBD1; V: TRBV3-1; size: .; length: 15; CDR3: CASSQAGTGGNEQFF; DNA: TGTGCCAGCAGCCAAGCGGGGACAGGGGGCAATGAGCAGTTCTTC
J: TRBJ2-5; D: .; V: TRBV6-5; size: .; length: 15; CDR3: CASSLNRDSQETQYF; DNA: TGTGCCAGCAGTTTGAACCGGGACTCCCAAGAGACCCAGTACTTC
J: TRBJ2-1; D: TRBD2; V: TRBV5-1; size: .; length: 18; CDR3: CASSFVAGGLAAYNEQFF; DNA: TGCGCCAGCAGCTTCGTAGCGGGGGGACTAGCGGCTTACAATGAGCAGTTCTTC
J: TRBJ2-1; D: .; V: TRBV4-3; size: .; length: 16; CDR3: CASSQDRMYPYNEQFF; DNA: TGCGCCAGCAGCCAAGATAGGATGTATCCCTACAATGAGCAGTTCTTC
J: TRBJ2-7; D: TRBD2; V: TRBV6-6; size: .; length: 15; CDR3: CASREATSEHYEQYF; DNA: TGTGCCAGCCGAGAAGCAACTAGCGAGCACTACGAGCAGTACTTC
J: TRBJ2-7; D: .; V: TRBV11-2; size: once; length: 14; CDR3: CASSFAGTSDEQYF; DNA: TGTGCCAGCAGCTTCGCCGGGACGTCGGACGAGCAGTACTTC
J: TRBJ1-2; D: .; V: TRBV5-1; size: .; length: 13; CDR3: CASSLPDTYGYTF; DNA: TGCGCCAGCAGCCTGCCAGATACCTATGGCTACACCTTC
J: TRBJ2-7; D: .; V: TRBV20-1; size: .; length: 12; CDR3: CSASRGAHEQYF; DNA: TGCAGTGCTAGTCGGGGGGCCCACGAGCAGTACTTC